This is a list of T cell receptor beta chains from one sample in a study of blood T cell repertoires in COVID-19. Clones were sequenced by immunoSEQ multiplex PCR, and TCRdb holds only the in-frame ones, with some missing. Of around 200,000 clones in the sample, over 80% were seen once. Material: peripheral blood. The receptors were gathered from a woman between 40 and 50 years old with acute or convalescent COVID-19. Both conserved end residues are part of each CDR3. A D gene is named only where the DNA matches it firmly. Only some rows state a clone size, as once, few, many or a class for expanded clones.

j_gene | v_gene | d_gene | abundance | CDR3aa
TRBJ1-2 | TRBV28 | . | . | CASSLWSRYGYTF
TRBJ2-1 | TRBV5-4 | TRBD2 | few | CASSFTASGREFF
TRBJ2-7 | TRBV15 | TRBD1 | . | CATSNRDSLYEQYF
TRBJ2-2 | TRBV11-3 | TRBD2 | once | CASSSSGLEGELFF
TRBJ2-7 | TRBV10-3 | . | . | CAIRQTGDYKEQYF
TRBJ2-2 | TRBV29-1 | . | . | CSVPGDNTGELFF
TRBJ2-1 | TRBV24-1 | . | . | CATSDQGLWSNEQFF
TRBJ2-1 | TRBV10-1 | TRBD2 | . | CASSDGRRSDEQFF
TRBJ2-2 | TRBV3-1/TRBV3-2 | . | few | CASSPRYPGPGELFF
TRBJ2-1 | TRBV6-5 | . | . | CASSYPGNEQFF
TRBJ1-2 | TRBV19 | . | . | CASSINVLGVYTF
TRBJ2-3 | TRBV5-6 | . | once | CASSLASSGFTDTQYF
TRBJ1-2 | TRBV18 | . | . | CASSPDGGYGYTF
TRBJ2-2 | TRBV3-1/TRBV3-2 | . | few | CASSFKLGELFF
TRBJ2-4 | TRBV4-2 | . | . | CASSRAGNGGSKNIQYF
TRBJ1-4 | TRBV7-9 | TRBD1 | . | CASSLFPHRGLGEKLFF
TRBJ2-7 | TRBV9 | . | . | CASSLTVSSYEQYF
TRBJ2-7 | TRBV27 | . | . | CASGKSGLYEQYF
TRBJ2-7 | TRBV19 | TRBD1 | . | CASSTAGGYEQYF
TRBJ1-5 | TRBV18 | . | . | CASSPGRDQPQHF
TRBJ1-3 | TRBV4-1 | TRBD1 | . | CASSQPRDRGNTIYF
TRBJ1-2 | TRBV7-9 | TRBD1 | . | CASTAGGGYTF
TRBJ2-7 | TRBV2 | TRBD1 | . | CASGPTGSLYEQYF
TRBJ2-5 | TRBV24-1 | . | . | CATSDLTGWTQYF
TRBJ1-4 | TRBV7-2 | TRBD1 | . | CASSPSKGQGREKLFF
TRBJ1-2 | TRBV19 | TRBD1 | . | CASSKGTGSGYGYTF
TRBJ1-6 | TRBV6-1 | TRBD1 | . | CASSEGQGTSLHF
TRBJ1-5 | TRBV28 | . | . | CASLPGRDQPQHF
TRBJ1-6 | TRBV27 | . | . | CASSYRQPQNSPLHF
TRBJ2-2 | TRBV19 | . | . | CASRREAPGNTGELFF
TRBJ1-3 | TRBV2 | . | once | CARRGASGNTIYF
TRBJ2-1 | TRBV6-2/TRBV6-3 | TRBD2 | . | CASSPGTSGGISSYNEQFF
TRBJ2-5 | TRBV5-5 | TRBD1 | few | CASSFRGQETQYF
TRBJ2-1 | TRBV28 | TRBD2 | . | CASIGGLAELFF
TRBJ1-1 | TRBV5-5 | . | . | CASSLGIEAFF
TRBJ2-5 | TRBV30 | . | . | CAWGTRVQQETQYF
TRBJ2-5 | TRBV28 | TRBD1 | . | CASRPGTAQETQYF
TRBJ2-1 | TRBV5-1 | . | . | CASSLDSLNEQFF
TRBJ2-7 | TRBV7-4 | TRBD2 | . | CASSLWASGRCYEQYF
TRBJ1-4 | TRBV9 | . | . | CASSVSLRGREKLFF
TRBJ2-7 | TRBV2 | . | . | CASSENPTDYEQYF
TRBJ1-5 | TRBV4-1 | TRBD1 | once | CASSQEPGQGGQPQHF
TRBJ1-6 | TRBV10-3 | . | . | CAISESRSSPLHF
TRBJ1-6 | TRBV7-9 | . | . | CASTRLDNSPLHF
TRBJ1-5 | TRBV19 | TRBD1 | . | CAIRQGDQPQHF
TRBJ2-7 | TRBV6-5 | TRBD2 | . | CASSYSSLAGVFEQYF
TRBJ2-1 | TRBV5-6 | . | . | CASSFMGQGSYNEQFF
TRBJ2-7 | TRBV2 | . | . | CATQGAEQYF
TRBJ2-2 | TRBV7-9 | . | . | CASSLKGGAGGTGELFF
TRBJ2-3 | TRBV7-2 | TRBD2 | . | CASSSWTSGTDTQYF
TRBJ2-1 | TRBV6-4 | . | . | CASSDDGDSYNEQFF
TRBJ1-3 | TRBV2 | . | . | CASSEIGGGGNTIYF
TRBJ2-3 | TRBV27 | . | once | CASSPLNGVSTDTQYF
TRBJ2-7 | TRBV5-6 | TRBD2 | . | CASSPLGLAGNEQYF
TRBJ2-5 | TRBV5-5 | TRBD1 | . | CASSLRTGGKGETQYF
TRBJ1-1 | TRBV12-3/TRBV12-4 | . | . | CASSYRGEAFF
TRBJ2-5 | TRBV9 | TRBD2 | . | CASSVTGSGGFVETQYF
TRBJ1-5 | TRBV5-4 | . | . | CASSVDSNQPQHF
TRBJ2-5 | TRBV5-6 | TRBD1 | few | CASSGRQGKETQYF
TRBJ1-1 | TRBV2 | TRBD1 | . | CASSESGQGVSEAFF